This T cell receptor (beta chain) was captured in a study of cytomegalovirus exposure and HLA in healthy donors. J lost 2 bases, V lost 7 bases, and 9 bases had no gene match. Germline CDR1 is SQVTM and CDR2 is ANQGSEA. This CDR3 spans 14 amino acids. The PCR contained 60 Vbeta and 13 Jbeta primers. Profiled with immunoSEQ multiplex PCR; TCRdb holds only in-frame clones, not every one. The sample yields about 140,000 clones, around 75% seen once. Sequenced input: PBMCs. This chain connects TRBV29-1 to TRBJ2-7; TRBD1 matches at 9 bases. The sequence was collected from a man between 18 and 35 years old in good health and CMV-seropositive. The DNA for the CDR3 is TGCAGCGCAACTCGACAGGGGGGTACCTACGAGCAGTACTTC. Amino acids: CSATRQGGTYEQYF.